The 7 T cell receptor beta chains below all came from one sample that was sequenced in a study of Graves' ophthalmopathy and Graves' hyperthyroidism (dated by TCRdb to the late 2010s). The run used an Illumina HiSeq 2000. For repertoire sequencing, TCR beta CDR3 regions were amplified from RNA transcripts. The first round was an RT-PCR using HTBI primers with the Qiagen OneStep RT-PCR kit, and this first round was followed by a second-round multiplex PCR, then size selection and purification. TCRdb ran its own pipeline on the public reads, namely fastp trimming at Q25 and MiXCR clone calling, and kept in-frame beta chains. CDR3 protein sequences are deduplicated, and each keeps its most common genes and DNA. The sample table shows about 400,000 distinct CDR3 sequences, and about 16% are seen once. 1.6% of the sample is taken by the ten largest. Input material: peripheral blood. The receptors derive from a woman between 18 and 30 years old with Graves' ophthalmopathy. Donor details come from another sample of the same person, matched by shared clones.

The chain couples TRBV6-1 to TRBJ2-7, with TRBD2 matching over 8 bases. V shed 6 bases and J 0 bases; nucleotides not matched to a gene: 7. CDR1 and CDR2 from the germline V gene are MNHNS and SASEGT. This CDR3 has 15 residues. CDR3 sequence (DNA): TGTGCCAGCAGGCAAGGTAGCGGGGCCTCCTACGAGCAGTACTTC. Its translation: CASRQGSGASYEQYF.

This clonotype was detected ten times or more. This chain uses TRBV30 with TRBJ1-6, with TRBD1 as a possible D gene (5 bases). This CDR3 region has 14 residues. V shed 2 bases and J shed 7 bases, with 12 bases lying between them. Germline CDR1 and CDR2: GTSNPN and SVGIG (reference sequence). CDR3 bases: TGTGCCTGGAGTTTGGTGCAGGGAAATTCACCCCTCCACTTT. Residues: CAWSLVQGNSPLHF. Full variable domain (remainder filled in from reference TRBV30 and TRBJ1-6): SQTIHQWPATLVQPVGSPLSLECTVEGTSNPNLYWYRQAAGRGLQLLFYSVGIGQISSEVPQNLSASRPQDRQFILSSKKLLLSDSGFYLCAWSLVQGNSPLHFGNGTRLTVT.

This clonotype occurred many times. The chain is built from TRBV27 and TRBJ2-7; D possibly corresponds to TRBD2 (5 bases). Germline V gene lookup returns CDR1 MNHEY and CDR2 SMNVEV (reference sequence). CDR3 length: 11 amino acids. V was cut by 11 bases and J by 4 bases, with 12 bases left in between. This CDR3 is CAARGNYEQYF. CDR3 in DNA: TGTGCCGCCCGAGGGAATTACGAGCAGTACTTC.

This clonotype has at least ten counts. The chain carries TRBV2 and TRBJ2-7; 7 nucleotides match TRBD2. Germline V CDR1 and CDR2: SNHLY, FYNNEI. V shed 8 bases, J shed 5 bases, and the junction held 9 bases outside the gene matches. The length of the CDR3 is 13 residues. The CDR3, as DNA: TGTGCCAGCTTGGGGGGGATCGGAAACGAGCAGTACTTC. Protein: CASLGGIGNEQYF.

The CDR3 here is CASREGGYNQPQHF. DNA for the CDR3: TGTGCCAGCAGGGAAGGGGGTTACAATCAGCCCCAGCATTTT. J is TRBJ1-5 and V is TRBV6-4, with a weak D call TRBD1 (6 bases). This CDR3 spans 14 amino acids. The V end lost 6 bases, the J end lost 3 bases, and 12 bases lay between the germline ends. Germline CDR1 and CDR2: MRHNA and SNTAGT.

V is TRBV6-5 and J is TRBJ1-1, with TRBD1 matching 8 bases. V shed 4 bases and J 0 bases; nucleotides not matched to a gene: 7. CDR3 size: 16 residues. Germline lookup yields CDR1 MNHEY and CDR2 SVGAGI. CDR3 DNA: TGTGCCAGCAGTTCCCGGGCAGGGGGCCTGAACACTGAAGCTTTCTTT. Translation gives CASSSRAGGLNTEAFF.

This clonotype was counted at least ten times. The chain employs TRBV25-1 and TRBJ1-5; D not certain. The V and J ends lost 3 bases and 4 bases respectively, with 7 bases between them. CDR3 length equals 13 residues. The germline CDR1 and CDR2 sequences are MGHDK and SYGVNS. Here the CDR3 reads CASSEHGNQPQHF. CDR3 in DNA: TGTGCCAGCAGTGAGCACGGGAATCAGCCCCAGCATTTT. Using reference TRBV25-1 and TRBJ1-5 for the parts outside the CDR3, the full variable domain is EADIYQTPRYLVIGTGKKITLECSQTMGHDKMYWYQQDPGMELHLIHYSYGVNSTEKGDLSSESTVSRIRTEHFPLTLESARPSHTSQYLCASSEHGNQPQHFGDGTRLSIL.